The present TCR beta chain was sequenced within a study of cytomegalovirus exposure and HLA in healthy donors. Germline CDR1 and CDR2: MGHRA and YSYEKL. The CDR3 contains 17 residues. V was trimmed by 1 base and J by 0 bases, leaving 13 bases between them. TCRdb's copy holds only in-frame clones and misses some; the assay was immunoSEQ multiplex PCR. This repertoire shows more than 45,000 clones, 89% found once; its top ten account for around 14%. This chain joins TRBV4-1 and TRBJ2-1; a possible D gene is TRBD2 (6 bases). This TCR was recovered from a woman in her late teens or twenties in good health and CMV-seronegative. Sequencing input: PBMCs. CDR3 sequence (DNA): TGCGCCAGCAGCCAAGTCTTTGCGGGGAGCTCCTACAATGAGCAGTTCTTC. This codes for CASSQVFAGSSYNEQFF.